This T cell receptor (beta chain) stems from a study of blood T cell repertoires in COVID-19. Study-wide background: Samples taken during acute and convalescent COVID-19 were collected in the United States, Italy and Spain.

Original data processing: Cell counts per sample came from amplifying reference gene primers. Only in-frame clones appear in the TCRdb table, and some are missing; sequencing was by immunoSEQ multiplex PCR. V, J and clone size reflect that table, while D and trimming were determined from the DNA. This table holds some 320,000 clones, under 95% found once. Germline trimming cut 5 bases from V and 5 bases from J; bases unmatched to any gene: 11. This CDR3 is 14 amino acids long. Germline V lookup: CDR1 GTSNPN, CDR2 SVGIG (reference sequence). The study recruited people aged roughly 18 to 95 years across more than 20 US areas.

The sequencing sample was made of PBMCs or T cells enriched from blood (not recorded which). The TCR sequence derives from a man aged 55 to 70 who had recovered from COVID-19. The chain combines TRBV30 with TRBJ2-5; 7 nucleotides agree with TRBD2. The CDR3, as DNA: TGTGCCTGGTCTAGCGGCCGTGGGGAGGAGACCCAGTACTTC. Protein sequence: CAWSSGRGEETQYF.